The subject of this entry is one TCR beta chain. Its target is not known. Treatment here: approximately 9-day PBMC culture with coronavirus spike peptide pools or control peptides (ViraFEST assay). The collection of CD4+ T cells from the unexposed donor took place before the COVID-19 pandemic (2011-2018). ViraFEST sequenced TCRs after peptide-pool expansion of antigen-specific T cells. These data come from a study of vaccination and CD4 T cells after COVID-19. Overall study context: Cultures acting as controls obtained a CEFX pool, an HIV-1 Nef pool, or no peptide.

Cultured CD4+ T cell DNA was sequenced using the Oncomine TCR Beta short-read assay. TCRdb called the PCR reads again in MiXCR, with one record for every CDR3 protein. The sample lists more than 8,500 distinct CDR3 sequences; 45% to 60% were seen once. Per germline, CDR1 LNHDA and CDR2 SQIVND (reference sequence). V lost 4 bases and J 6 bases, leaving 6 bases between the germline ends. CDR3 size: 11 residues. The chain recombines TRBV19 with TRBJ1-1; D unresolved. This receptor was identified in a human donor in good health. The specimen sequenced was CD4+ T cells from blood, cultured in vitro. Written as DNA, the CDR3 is TGTGCCAGTAGTACACAAGCTGAAGCTTTCTTT. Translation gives CASSTQAEAFF.